These 6 T cell receptor beta chains originate from one sample sequenced in a study of CD8 T cells in Susac syndrome. Random-hexamer reverse transcription was applied to about 0.45 to 1 ug RNA. TCRdb redid the calling of the immunoSEQ multiplex PCR reads with MiXCR, one entry per CDR3 protein. Here the sample spans approximately 210,000 distinct CDR3 sequences, about 94% being singletons. Input material: CD4+ T cells from PBMCs. The receptors derive from a human donor with Susac syndrome.

This clonotype was observed a few times. This chain joins TRBV7-3 and TRBJ2-5, with 12 positions matching TRBD2. This CDR3 has 15 amino acids. Trimming cost V 5 bases and J 5 bases; bases outside gene matches: 6. Germline V gene sequence: CDR1 SGHTA, CDR2 FQGTGA. CDR3 residues: CASSPGLAGRETQYF. For the CDR3, the DNA is TGTGCCAGCAGCCCTGGACTAGCGGGGCGGGAGACCCAGTACTTC.

Here the CDR3 DNA reads TGTGCCTGGAGTGGCCCGTCCCTACGGAGCAATCAGCCCCAGCATTTT. It is translated as CAWSGPSLRSNQPQHF. J is TRBJ1-5 and V is TRBV30; D is ambiguous. This CDR3 contains 16 residues. Between the trimmed V and J ends, which lost 1 base and 1 base, there was a span of 14 bases. Germline assignment: CDR1 GTSNPN and CDR2 SVGIG (reference sequence).

This clonotype was picked up one time. The chain is built from TRBV12-3 or TRBV12-4 and TRBJ1-2; D call uncertain. This CDR3 spans 12 amino acids. Between the trimmed V and J ends, which lost 8 bases and 7 bases, there was a span of 14 bases. CDR3: CASLLTAGGYTF. Written as DNA, the CDR3 is TGTGCCAGCTTACTCACGGCGGGTGGCTACACCTTC.

The V and J genes are TRBV12-3 or TRBV12-4 and TRBJ2-5; D uncertain. Trimming pared 1 base from V and 1 base from J, leaving 7 bases between. The CDR3 contains 14 residues. The CDR3 nucleotides read TGTGCCAGCAGTTTAGAGGCAGCCCAAGAGACCCAGTACTTC. The encoded protein is CASSLEAAQETQYF.

This clonotype was detected only a few times. The rearrangement uses TRBV12-3 or TRBV12-4 and TRBJ1-1; TRBD1 aligns across 7 bases. CDR3 size: 14 residues. The junction had 1 base not matched to a gene; V was cut back by 3 bases and J by 0 bases. DNA for the CDR3: TGTGCCAGCAGTTTTGACAGGGTGAACACTGAAGCTTTCTTT. Translation gives CASSFDRVNTEAFF.

The chain links TRBV28 to TRBJ2-3, with 8 bases aligning to TRBD2. The CDR3 totals 15 residues. Looked up from germline, CDR1 is MDHEN and CDR2 is SYDVKM. V was pared by 4 bases and J by 2 bases, with 5 bases of the junction left unmatched. CDR3 coding DNA: TGTGCCAGCAGTTATCAGCGGGGGCACACAGATACGCAGTATTTT. Its protein is CASSYQRGHTDTQYF.